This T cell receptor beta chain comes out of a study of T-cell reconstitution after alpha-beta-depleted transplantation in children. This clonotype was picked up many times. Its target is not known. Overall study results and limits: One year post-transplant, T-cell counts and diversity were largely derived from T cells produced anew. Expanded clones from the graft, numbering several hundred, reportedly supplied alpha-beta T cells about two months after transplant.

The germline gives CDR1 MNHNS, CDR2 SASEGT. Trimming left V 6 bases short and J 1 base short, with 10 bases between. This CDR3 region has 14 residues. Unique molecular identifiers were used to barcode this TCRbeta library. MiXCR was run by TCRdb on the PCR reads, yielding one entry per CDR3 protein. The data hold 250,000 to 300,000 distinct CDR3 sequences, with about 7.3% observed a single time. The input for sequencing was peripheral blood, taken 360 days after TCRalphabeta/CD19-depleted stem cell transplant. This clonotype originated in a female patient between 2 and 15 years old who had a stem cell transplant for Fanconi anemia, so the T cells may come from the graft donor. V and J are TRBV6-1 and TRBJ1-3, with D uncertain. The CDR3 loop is CASSERQSGNTIYF. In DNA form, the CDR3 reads TGTGCCAGCAGCGAACGCCAGTCTGGAAACACCATATATTTT.